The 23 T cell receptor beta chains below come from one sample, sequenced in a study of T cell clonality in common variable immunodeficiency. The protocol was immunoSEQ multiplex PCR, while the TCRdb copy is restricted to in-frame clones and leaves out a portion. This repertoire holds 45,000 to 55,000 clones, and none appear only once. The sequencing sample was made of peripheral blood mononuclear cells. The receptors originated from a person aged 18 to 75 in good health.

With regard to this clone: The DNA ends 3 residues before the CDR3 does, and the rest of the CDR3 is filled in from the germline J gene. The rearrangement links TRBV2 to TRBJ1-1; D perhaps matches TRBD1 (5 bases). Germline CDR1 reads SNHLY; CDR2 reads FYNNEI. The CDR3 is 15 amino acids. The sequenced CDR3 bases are TGTGCCAGCAGTAGCCCCGGGACTCTCTACAATGAG. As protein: CASSSPGTLYNE. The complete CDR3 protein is CASSSPGTLYNEAFF.

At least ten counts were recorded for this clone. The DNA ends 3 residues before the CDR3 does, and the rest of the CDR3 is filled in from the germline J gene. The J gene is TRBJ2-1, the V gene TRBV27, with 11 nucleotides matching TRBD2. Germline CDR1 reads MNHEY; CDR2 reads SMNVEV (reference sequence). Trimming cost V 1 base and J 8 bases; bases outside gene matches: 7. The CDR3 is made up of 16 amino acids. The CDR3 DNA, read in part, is TGTGCCAGCAGTTTATTCTGGACTAGCGGGCCTCATGAG. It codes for CASSLFWTSGPHE. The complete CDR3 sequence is CASSLFWTSGPHEQFF.

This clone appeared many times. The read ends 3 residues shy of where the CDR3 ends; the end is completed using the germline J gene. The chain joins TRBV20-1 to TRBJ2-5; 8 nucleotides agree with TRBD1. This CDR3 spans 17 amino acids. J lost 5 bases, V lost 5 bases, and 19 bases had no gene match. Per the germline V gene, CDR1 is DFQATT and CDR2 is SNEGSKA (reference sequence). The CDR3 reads CSAWPGQASGVRETQYF. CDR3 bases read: TGCAGTGCTTGGCCGGGACAGGCGTCGGGGGTCAGGGAGACC.

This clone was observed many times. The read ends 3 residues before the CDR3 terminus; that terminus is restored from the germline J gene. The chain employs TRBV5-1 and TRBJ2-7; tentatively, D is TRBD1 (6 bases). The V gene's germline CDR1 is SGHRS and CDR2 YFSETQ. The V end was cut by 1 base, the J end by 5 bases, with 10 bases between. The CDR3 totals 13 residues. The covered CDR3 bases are TGCGCCAGCAGCTTGTTTACAGGGCACGAG. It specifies CASSLFTGHE. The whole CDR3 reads CASSLFTGHEQYF. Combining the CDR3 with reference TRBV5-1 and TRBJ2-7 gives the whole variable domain KAGVTQTPRYLIKTRGQQVTLSCSPISGHRSVSWYQQTPGQGLQFLFEYFSETQRNKGNFPGRFSGRQFSNSRSEMNVSTLELGDSALYLCASSLFTGHEQYFGPGTRLTVT.

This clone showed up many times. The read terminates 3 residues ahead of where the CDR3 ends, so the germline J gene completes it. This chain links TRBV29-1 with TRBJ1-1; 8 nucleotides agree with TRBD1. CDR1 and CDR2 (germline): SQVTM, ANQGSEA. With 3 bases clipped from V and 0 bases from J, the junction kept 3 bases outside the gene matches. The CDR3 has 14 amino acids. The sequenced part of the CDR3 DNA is TGCAGCGTTGAGGGACAGGTATTGAACACTGAA. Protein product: CSVEGQVLNTE. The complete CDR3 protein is CSVEGQVLNTEAFF.

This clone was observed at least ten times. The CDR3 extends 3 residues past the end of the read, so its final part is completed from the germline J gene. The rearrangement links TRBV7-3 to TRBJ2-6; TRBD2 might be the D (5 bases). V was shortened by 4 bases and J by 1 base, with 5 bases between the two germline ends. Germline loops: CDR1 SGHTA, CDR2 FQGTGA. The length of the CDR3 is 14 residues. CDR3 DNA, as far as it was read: TGTGCCAGCAGCTCGGGGTCTGGGGCCAACGTC. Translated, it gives CASSSGSGANV. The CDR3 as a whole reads CASSSGSGANVLTF.

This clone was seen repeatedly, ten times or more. CDR3 sequence: CASSLGASGAYNEQFF. Partial CDR3 DNA: TGCGCCAGCAGCTTGGGAGCTAGCGGCGCTTACAATGAG. V is TRBV5-1 and J is TRBJ2-1; 7 bases align to TRBD2. The sequenced fragment ends 3 residues before the CDR3 boundary, so the rest is inferred from the germline J gene. Germline V gene data show CDR1 as SGHRS and CDR2 as YFSETQ. Trimming took 0 bases from V and 4 from J; bases not matched to a gene: 7. CDR3 length: 16 residues. Based on the CDR3 plus reference TRBV5-1 and TRBJ2-1, the full variable domain is KAGVTQTPRYLIKTRGQQVTLSCSPISGHRSVSWYQQTPGQGLQFLFEYFSETQRNKGNFPGRFSGRQFSNSRSEMNVSTLELGDSALYLCASSLGASGAYNEQFFGPGTRLTVL.

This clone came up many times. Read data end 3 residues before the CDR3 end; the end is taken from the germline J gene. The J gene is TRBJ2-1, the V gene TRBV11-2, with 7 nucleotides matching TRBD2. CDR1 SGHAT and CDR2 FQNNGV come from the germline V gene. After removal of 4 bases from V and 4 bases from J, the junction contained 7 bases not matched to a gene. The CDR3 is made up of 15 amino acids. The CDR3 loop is CASSSSSGPYNEQFF. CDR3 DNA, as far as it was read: TGTGCCAGCAGCTCCTCTAGCGGTCCTTACAATGAG.

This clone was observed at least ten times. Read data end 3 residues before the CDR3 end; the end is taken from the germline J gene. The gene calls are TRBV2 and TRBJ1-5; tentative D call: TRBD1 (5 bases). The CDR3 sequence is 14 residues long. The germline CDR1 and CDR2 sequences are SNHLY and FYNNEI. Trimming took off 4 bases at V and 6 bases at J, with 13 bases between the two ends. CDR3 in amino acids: CASSGDSASQPQHF. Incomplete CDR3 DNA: TGTGCCAGCAGTGGGGACTCAGCAAGTCAGCCC. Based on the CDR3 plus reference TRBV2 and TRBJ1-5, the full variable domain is EPEVTQTPSHQVTQMGQEVILRCVPISNHLYFYWYRQILGQKVEFLVSFYNNEISEKSEIFDDQFSVERPDGSNFTLKIRSTKLEDSAMYFCASSGDSASQPQHFGDGTRLSIL.

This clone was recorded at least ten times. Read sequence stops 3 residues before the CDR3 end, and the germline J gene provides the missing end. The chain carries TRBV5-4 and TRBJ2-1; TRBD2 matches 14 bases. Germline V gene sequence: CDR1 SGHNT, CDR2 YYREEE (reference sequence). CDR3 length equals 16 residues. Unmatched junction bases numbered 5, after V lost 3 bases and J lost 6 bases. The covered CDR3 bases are TGTGCCAGCAGCTCCGGGACTAGCGGGAGCGGCAATGAG. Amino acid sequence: CASSSGTSGSGNE. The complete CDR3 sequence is CASSSGTSGSGNEQFF.

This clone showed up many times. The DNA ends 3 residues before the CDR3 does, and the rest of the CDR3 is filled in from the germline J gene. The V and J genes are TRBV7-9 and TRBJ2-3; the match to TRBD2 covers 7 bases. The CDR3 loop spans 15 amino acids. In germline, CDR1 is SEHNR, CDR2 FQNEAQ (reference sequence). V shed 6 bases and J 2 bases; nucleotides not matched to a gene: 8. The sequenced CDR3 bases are TGTGCCAGCAGGGAGAGGGACTACCTCACAGATACG. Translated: CASRERDYLTDT. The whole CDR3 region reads CASRERDYLTDTQYF. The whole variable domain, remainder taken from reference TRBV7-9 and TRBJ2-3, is DTGVSQNPRHKITKRGQNVTFRCDPISEHNRLYWYRQTLGQGPEFLTYFQNEAQLEKSRLLSDRFSAERPKGSFSTLEIQRTEQGDSAMYLCASRERDYLTDTQYFGPGTRLTVL.

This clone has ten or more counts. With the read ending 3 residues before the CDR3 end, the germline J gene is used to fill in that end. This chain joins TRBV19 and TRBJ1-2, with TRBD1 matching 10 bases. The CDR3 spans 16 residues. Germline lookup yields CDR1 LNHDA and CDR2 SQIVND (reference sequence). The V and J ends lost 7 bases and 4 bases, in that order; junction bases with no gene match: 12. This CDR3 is CASTLPRTGGTYGYTF. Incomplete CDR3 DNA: TGTGCCAGTACCCTCCCGCGGACAGGGGGAACCTATGGC.

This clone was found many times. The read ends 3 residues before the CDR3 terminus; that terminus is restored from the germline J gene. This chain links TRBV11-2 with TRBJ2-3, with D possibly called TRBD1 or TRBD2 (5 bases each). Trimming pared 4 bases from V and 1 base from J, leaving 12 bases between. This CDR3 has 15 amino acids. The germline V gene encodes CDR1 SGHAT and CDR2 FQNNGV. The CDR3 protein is CASSWAGRGTDTQYF. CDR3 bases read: TGTGCCAGCAGCTGGGCAGGGAGAGGCACAGATACG.

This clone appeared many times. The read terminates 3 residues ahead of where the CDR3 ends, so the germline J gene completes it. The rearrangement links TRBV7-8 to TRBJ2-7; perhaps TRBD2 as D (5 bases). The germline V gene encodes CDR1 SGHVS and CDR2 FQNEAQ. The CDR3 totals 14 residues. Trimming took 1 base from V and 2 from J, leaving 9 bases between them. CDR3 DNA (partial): TGTGCCAGCAGCTTAGTACCGGGGACCTACGAG. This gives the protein CASSLVPGTYE. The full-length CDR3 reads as CASSLVPGTYEQYF.

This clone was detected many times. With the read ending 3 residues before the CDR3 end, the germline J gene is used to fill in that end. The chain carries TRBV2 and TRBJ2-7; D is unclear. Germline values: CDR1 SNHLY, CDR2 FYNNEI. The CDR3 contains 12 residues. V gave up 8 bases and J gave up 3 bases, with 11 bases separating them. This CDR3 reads CASSGFLYEQYF. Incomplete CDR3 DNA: TGTGCCAGCTCGGGTTTCCTCTACGAG.

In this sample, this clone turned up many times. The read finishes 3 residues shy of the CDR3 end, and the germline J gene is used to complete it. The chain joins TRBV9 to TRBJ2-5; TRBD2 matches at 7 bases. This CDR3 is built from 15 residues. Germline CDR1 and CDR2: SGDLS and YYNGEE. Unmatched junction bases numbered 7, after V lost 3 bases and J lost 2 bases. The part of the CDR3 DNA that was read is TGTGCCAGCAGCGGCGGACTAGTAAGGCAAGAGACC. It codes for CASSGGLVRQET. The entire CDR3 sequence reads CASSGGLVRQETQYF.

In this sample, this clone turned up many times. The CDR3: CASSPSGRLEQYF. Incomplete CDR3 DNA: TGTGCCAGCTCGCCAAGCGGGAGGCTCGAG. V gene TRBV18 combines with J gene TRBJ2-7; 9 bases match TRBD2. Sequencing ends 3 residues short of the CDR3 end; the germline J gene provides the rest. Germline lookup yields CDR1 KGHSH and CDR2 LQKENI. CDR3 size: 13 residues. V gave up 6 bases and J gave up 6 bases; unmatched junction bases: 6.

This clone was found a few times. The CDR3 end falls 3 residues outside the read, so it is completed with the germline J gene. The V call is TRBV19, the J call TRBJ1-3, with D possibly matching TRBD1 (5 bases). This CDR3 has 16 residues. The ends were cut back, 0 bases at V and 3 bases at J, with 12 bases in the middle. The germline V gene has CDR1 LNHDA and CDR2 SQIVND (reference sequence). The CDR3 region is CASSIEVQVRGNTIYF. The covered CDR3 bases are TGTGCCAGTAGTATAGAGGTACAGGTTCGTGGAAACACC.

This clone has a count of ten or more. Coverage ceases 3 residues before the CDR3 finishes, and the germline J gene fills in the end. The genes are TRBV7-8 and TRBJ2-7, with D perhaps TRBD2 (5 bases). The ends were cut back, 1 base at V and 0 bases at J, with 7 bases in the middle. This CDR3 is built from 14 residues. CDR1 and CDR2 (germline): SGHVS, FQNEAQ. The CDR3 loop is CASSLGTASYEQYF. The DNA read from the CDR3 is TGTGCCAGCAGCTTAGGGACTGCCTCCTACGAG. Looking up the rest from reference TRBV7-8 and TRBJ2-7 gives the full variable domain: GAGVSQSPRYKVAKRGQDVALRCDPISGHVSLFWYQQALGQGPEFLTYFQNEAQLDKSGLPSDRFFAERPEGSVSTLKIQRTQQEDSAVYLCASSLGTASYEQYFGPGTRLTVT.

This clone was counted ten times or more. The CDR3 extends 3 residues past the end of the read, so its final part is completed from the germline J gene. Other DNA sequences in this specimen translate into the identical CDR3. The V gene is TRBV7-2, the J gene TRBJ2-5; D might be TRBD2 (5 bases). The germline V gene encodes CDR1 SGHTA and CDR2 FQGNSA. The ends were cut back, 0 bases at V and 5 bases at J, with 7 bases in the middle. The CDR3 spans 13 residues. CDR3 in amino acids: CASSLAQRETQYF. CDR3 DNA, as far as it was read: TGTGCCAGCAGCTTAGCGCAGCGGGAGACC.

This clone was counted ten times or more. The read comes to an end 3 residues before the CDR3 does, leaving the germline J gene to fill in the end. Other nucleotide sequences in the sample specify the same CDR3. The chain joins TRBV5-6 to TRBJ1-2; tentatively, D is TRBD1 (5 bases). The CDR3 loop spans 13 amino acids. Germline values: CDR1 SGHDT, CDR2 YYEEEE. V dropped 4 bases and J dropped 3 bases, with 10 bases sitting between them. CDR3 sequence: CASSPDIYYGYTF. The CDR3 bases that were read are TGTGCCAGCAGCCCGGACATTTACTATGGC.

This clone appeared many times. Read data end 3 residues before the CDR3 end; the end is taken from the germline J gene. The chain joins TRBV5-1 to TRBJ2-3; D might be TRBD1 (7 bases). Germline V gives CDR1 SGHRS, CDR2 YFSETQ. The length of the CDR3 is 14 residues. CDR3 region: CTSSQGTSTDTQYF. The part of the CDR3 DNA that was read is TGCACTTCTTCACAGGGGACTAGCACAGATACG.

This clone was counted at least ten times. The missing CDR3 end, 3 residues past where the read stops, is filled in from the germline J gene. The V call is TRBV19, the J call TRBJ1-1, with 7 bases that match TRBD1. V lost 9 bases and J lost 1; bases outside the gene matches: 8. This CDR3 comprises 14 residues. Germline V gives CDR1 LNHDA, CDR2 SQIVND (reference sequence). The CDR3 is CASISGTANTEAFF. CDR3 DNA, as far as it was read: TGTGCCAGCATATCCGGGACAGCGAACACTGAA.